This T cell receptor (beta chain) was retrieved from a study of T cells in Graves' hyperthyroidism and ophthalmopathy. The investigators amplified TCR beta CDR3 regions from RNA transcripts. A set of HTBI primers served as the primers for a first-round RT-PCR of the TCR CDR3. TCRdb analysed the multiplex PCR reads with MiXCR anew, one entry per CDR3 protein. The table includes over 150,000 distinct CDR3 sequences, 17% detected once. The CDR3 runs 16 residues. V trimming: 6 bases; J trimming: 1 base; junction bases outside the gene matches: 10. Whole-study results and caveats: Among thyroid clonotypes expanded above 0.001, most also appeared in blood.

This clonotype was picked up many times. Its matching antigen is unknown. The receptor was isolated from a woman aged 50 to 65 with Graves' hyperthyroidism. The sample was blood. The chain combines TRBV12-3 or TRBV12-4 with TRBJ2-3; 7 bases match TRBD2. The CDR3 DNA follows: TGTGCCAGCAGCCTGTGGGGGGAGGGCCGCACAGATACGCAGTATTTT. It is translated as CASSLWGEGRTDTQYF.